Each of the 28 T cell receptor beta chains below was sequenced from the same sample in a study of T cells after yellow fever vaccination. TCRdb reprocessed the 5' RACE reads via MiXCR and lists one record per CDR3 protein. The table lists about 630,000 distinct CDR3 sequences, around 12% of them singletons. The sample consisted of PBMCs, taken on the day of the yellow fever booster vaccination. Receptors were obtained from a man aged 30-40 years who received the YFV17D yellow fever vaccine.

This clonotype was detected a few times. The V gene is TRBV20-1, the J gene TRBJ2-7; D is perhaps TRBD1 or TRBD2 (5 bases each). The CDR3 is made up of 15 amino acids. Germline V gene data show CDR1 as DFQATT and CDR2 as SNEGSKA (reference sequence). The V and J ends lost 6 bases and 2 bases respectively, with 20 bases between them. Here the CDR3 DNA reads TGCAGTGCCAGATTAACCGGGACCCGTCCCTACGAGCAGTACTTC. Translating gives CSARLTGTRPYEQYF.

This clonotype has more than one count but fewer than ten. The chain is built from TRBV7-9 and TRBJ2-7; TRBD2 matches at 8 bases. Trimming removed 0 bases from V and 0 bases from J; junction bases left unmatched: 4. The length of the CDR3 is 16 residues. CDR1 is SEHNR and CDR2 is FQNEAQ in the germline V gene (reference sequence). The CDR3 protein is CASSLAPGTSSYEQYF. CDR3 DNA: TGTGCCAGCAGCTTAGCGCCCGGGACTAGCTCCTACGAGCAGTACTTC.

This clonotype was detected only a few times. V usage is TRBV6-5 and J usage is TRBJ2-7; D unresolved. CDR1 is MNHEY and CDR2 is SVGAGI in the germline V gene. The CDR3 spans 14 residues. The V end lost 0 bases, the J end lost 5 bases, and 11 bases lay between the germline ends. CDR3 protein: CASSYSELLDEQYF. The CDR3 DNA reads TGTGCCAGCAGTTACTCCGAACTTTTGGACGAGCAGTACTTC.

This clonotype was observed a few times. V gene TRBV29-1 combines with J gene TRBJ2-1; a possible D gene is TRBD2 (5 bases). V lost 2 bases and J 1 base, leaving 12 bases between the germline ends. The CDR3 spans 15 residues. The V gene's germline CDR1 is SQVTM and CDR2 ANQGSEA. The CDR3 is CSVEIATNSYNEQFF. CDR3 in DNA: TGCAGCGTTGAAATAGCGACAAATTCCTACAATGAGCAGTTCTTC.

This chain links TRBV5-1 with TRBJ2-2; no clear D. The V end was cut by 0 bases, the J end by 1 base, with 7 bases between. Germline CDR1 SGHRS, CDR2 YFSETQ. The CDR3 extends over 15 amino acids. In nucleotides, the CDR3 is TGCGCCAGCAGCTTGGGAACTCTGAACACCGGGGAGCTGTTTTTT. Its translation: CASSLGTLNTGELFF.

CDR3 DNA: TGTGCCAGCAGTTTTCCTAGCGGTACAATCCCCTACGAGCAGTACTTC. Its protein is CASSFPSGTIPYEQYF. The rearrangement joins TRBV6-5 to TRBJ2-7, with 7 bases identical to TRBD2. The CDR3 has 16 amino acids. Germline V gene lookup returns CDR1 MNHEY and CDR2 SVGAGI. V was pared by 4 bases and J by 2 bases, with 11 bases of the junction left unmatched.

This clonotype was found many times. This chain connects TRBV4-3 to TRBJ1-4, with D perhaps TRBD1 (5 bases). In germline, CDR1 is LGHNA, CDR2 YSLEER. The CDR3 has 13 residues. Between the trimmed V and J ends, which lost 4 bases and 8 bases, there was a span of 11 bases. The CDR3 sequence: CASSLNRGEKLFF. In DNA, the CDR3 is TGCGCCAGCAGCCTCAACCGGGGGGAAAAACTGTTTTTT.

This clonotype has a handful of counts. The chain joins TRBV2 to TRBJ2-5; the D gene is possibly TRBD1 (5 bases). Trimming took 5 bases from V and 4 from J, leaving 14 bases between them. Looked up from germline, CDR1 is SNHLY and CDR2 is FYNNEI. The length of the CDR3 is 14 residues. CDR3 sequence: CASSRTGRRETQYF. In DNA, the CDR3 is TGTGCCAGCAGTAGAACAGGAAGACGAGAGACCCAGTACTTC.

This clonotype came up a few times. This chain joins TRBV12-3 or TRBV12-4 and TRBJ1-2, with a tentative D call TRBD1 (5 bases). There are 15 residues in the CDR3. V was pared by 3 bases and J by 5 bases, with 16 bases between. The DNA of the CDR3 is TGTGCCAGCAGTTTGTCGGGCAGGGTTTCTTATGGCTACACCTTC. It encodes CASSLSGRVSYGYTF.

The J gene is TRBJ2-7, the V gene TRBV20-1; 10 positions agree with TRBD2. Germline V gene sequence: CDR1 DFQATT, CDR2 SNEGSKA (reference sequence). With V trimmed by 3 bases and J by 3 bases, 11 bases remained unmatched. The CDR3 is made up of 16 amino acids. The CDR3 region is CSARGGVLAGNYEQYF. CDR3 nucleotides: TGCAGTGCTAGGGGGGGGGTACTAGCGGGAAACTACGAGCAGTACTTC.

This clonotype occurred a few times. The rearrangement uses TRBV20-1 and TRBJ2-1; TRBD2 matches at 8 bases. The CDR3 sequence is 13 residues long. V was pared by 6 bases and J by 4 bases, with 5 bases of the junction left unmatched. Germline V lookup: CDR1 DFQATT, CDR2 SNEGSKA (reference sequence). The CDR3, as DNA: TGCAGTGCAACGCGGGGGGCTTACAATGAGCAGTTCTTC. Its translation is CSATRGAYNEQFF.

This clonotype was seen more than once but under ten times. This chain links TRBV9 with TRBJ2-1, with D hard to call. Germline V gene data show CDR1 as SGDLS and CDR2 as YYNGEE. The CDR3 sequence is 15 residues long. The germline V and J ends were trimmed by 0 bases and 1 base, with 8 bases remaining between them. The CDR3 loop reads CASSVAGISYNEQFF. The CDR3 DNA follows: TGTGCCAGCAGCGTAGCCGGAATTTCCTACAATGAGCAGTTCTTC. The full variable domain, with the rest looked up from reference TRBV9 and TRBJ2-1, is DSGVTQTPKHLITATGQRVTLRCSPRSGDLSVYWYQQSLDQGLQFLIQYYNGEERAKGNILERFSAQQFPDLHSELNLSSLELGDSALYFCASSVAGISYNEQFFGPGTRLTVL.

The chain has TRBV30 and TRBJ2-7; no definite D call. CDR1 and CDR2 (germline): GTSNPN, SVGIG (reference sequence). V lost 5 bases to trimming and J lost 2 bases, with 13 bases between them. This CDR3 has 13 residues. CDR3 bases: TGTGCCTGGTCGGGCTTCGGAGCCTACGAGCAGTACTTC. This encodes CAWSGFGAYEQYF.

This clonotype showed up just a few times. The chain uses TRBV20-1 and TRBJ2-3, with TRBD2 as a possible D gene (6 bases). V was cut by 0 bases and J by 4 bases, with 20 bases left in between. CDR3 length: 17 residues. The germline V gene has CDR1 DFQATT and CDR2 SNEGSKA (reference sequence). The CDR3 loop reads CSARDRETIGRADTQYF. The CDR3 nucleotides read TGCAGTGCTAGAGATCGGGAGACTATCGGTCGGGCAGATACGCAGTATTTT.

This clonotype occurred a few times. J is TRBJ1-1 and V is TRBV3-1; D ambiguous. CDR3 length equals 13 residues. Trimming shortened V by 2 bases and J by 4 bases, and 8 bases separated the two germline ends. Germline-derived CDR1 and CDR2 are LGHDT and YNNKEL (reference sequence). This CDR3 is CASSQFQTTEAFF. The CDR3 region has the DNA TGTGCCAGCAGCCAATTCCAAACCACTGAAGCTTTCTTT.

This clonotype was detected only a few times. The J gene is TRBJ2-1, the V gene TRBV29-1; the match to TRBD2 covers 12 bases. The CDR3 is 13 amino acids. The germline gives CDR1 SQVTM, CDR2 ANQGSEA. Losses at the gene ends were 7 bases for V and 12 bases for J; bases not matched to a gene: 10. In DNA form, the CDR3 reads TGCAGCGCCTGGCTAGCGGGAGGGCCAGGGCAGTTCTTC. Its translation: CSAWLAGGPGQFF.

This clonotype appeared a few times. This chain links TRBV15 with TRBJ2-5, with D perhaps TRBD2 (6 bases). The ends were cut back, 3 bases at V and 1 base at J, with 12 bases in the middle. Germline values: CDR1 LNHNV, CDR2 YYDKDF (reference sequence). The CDR3 has 15 amino acids. The CDR3 sequence is CATSRLLATQETQYF. The CDR3 DNA reads TGTGCCACCAGCAGGCTACTAGCAACCCAAGAGACCCAGTACTTC.

This clonotype came up a few times. The chain couples TRBV3-1 to TRBJ1-4; a weak D match, TRBD1 (5 bases). The CDR3 extends over 16 amino acids. V lost 0 bases and J 11 bases, leaving 19 bases between the germline ends. Germline loops: CDR1 LGHDT, CDR2 YNNKEL (reference sequence). Here the CDR3 DNA reads TGTGCCAGCAGCCAAGATGTTGGGGCAATGGGAGGCAAACTGTTTTTT. Translation: CASSQDVGAMGGKLFF.

The rearrangement uses TRBV6-1 and TRBJ1-1; D gene uncertain. In germline, CDR1 is MNHNS, CDR2 SASEGT. V was clipped by 5 bases and J by 1 base, with 11 bases between them. The CDR3 length is 14 residues. The CDR3 spells CASSRTDWNTEAFF. The DNA of the CDR3 is TGTGCCAGCAGTCGAACAGACTGGAACACTGAAGCTTTCTTT.

The sample holds a few counts of this clonotype. V and J are TRBV24-1 and TRBJ2-1, with 15 nucleotides matching TRBD2. V was pared by 2 bases and J by 4 bases, with 8 bases of the junction left unmatched. The CDR3 is 19 residues long. Germline V gene sequence: CDR1 KGHDR, CDR2 SFDVKD. This CDR3 reads CATSDYEGTSGRLYNEQFF. CDR3 coding DNA: TGTGCCACCAGTGATTATGAAGGGACTAGCGGGAGGCTATACAATGAGCAGTTCTTC.

The rearrangement joins TRBV10-1 to TRBJ2-3; D might be TRBD1 (5 bases). CDR1 and CDR2 (germline): WNHNN, SYGVQD (reference sequence). The CDR3 covers 15 residues. The V end was cut by 2 bases, the J end by 4 bases, with 13 bases between. CDR3: CASSEAAGYSDTQYF. The DNA for the CDR3 is TGCGCCAGCAGTGAGGCGGCAGGGTATTCAGATACGCAGTATTTT.

This clonotype was detected a few times. The chain employs TRBV6-1 and TRBJ2-5; 7 nucleotides agree with TRBD2. There are 17 residues in the CDR3. J gave up 4 bases and V 6 bases, and 17 bases lay outside the gene matches. Germline assignment: CDR1 MNHNS and CDR2 SASEGT. CDR3 DNA sequence: TGTGCCAGCAGCCCGATTGCACTTGCGGGAGCATCAGAGACCCAGTACTTC. Translated: CASSPIALAGASETQYF.

This clonotype turned up a few times. The V and J genes are TRBV7-2 and TRBJ2-7, with a possible D match to TRBD2 (5 bases). The V gene lost 4 bases and the J gene lost 7 bases, with 14 bases spanning the gap. Germline lookup yields CDR1 SGHTA and CDR2 FQGNSA. This CDR3 comprises 13 residues. The CDR3 spells CASSSRQEGEQYF. The CDR3 coding sequence is TGTGCCAGCAGCTCCCGTCAAGAGGGAGAGCAGTACTTC.

The chain couples TRBV7-9 to TRBJ2-2, with 8 bases that match TRBD2. The CDR3 loop spans 17 amino acids. Germline V lookup: CDR1 SEHNR, CDR2 FQNEAQ (reference sequence). The V and J ends lost 3 bases and 4 bases, in that order; junction bases with no gene match: 10. The CDR3 here is CASSFYRTSGRTGELFF. In nucleotides, the CDR3 is TGTGCCAGCAGCTTCTACAGAACTAGCGGACGCACCGGGGAGCTGTTTTTT.

This clonotype has a handful of counts. The CDR3: CASSLQGAAYEQYF. The CDR3 DNA follows: TGTGCCAGCAGCTTACAGGGGGCCGCCTACGAGCAGTACTTC. The chain carries TRBV5-6 and TRBJ2-7; 9 nucleotides agree with TRBD1. This CDR3 contains 14 residues. Trimming cost V 2 bases and J 2 bases; bases outside gene matches: 2. Germline V lookup: CDR1 SGHDT, CDR2 YYEEEE.

The chain uses TRBV19 and TRBJ1-1, with TRBD1 matching over 8 bases. CDR3 length: 16 amino acids. Germline values: CDR1 LNHDA, CDR2 SQIVND (reference sequence). V was pared by 7 bases and J by 6 bases, with 16 bases of the junction left unmatched. The CDR3 loop reads CASTLSVRGPRAEAFF. The CDR3 DNA follows: TGTGCCAGTACATTATCCGTCAGGGGGCCTAGAGCTGAAGCTTTCTTT.

The chain carries TRBV4-1 and TRBJ2-2, with D possibly being TRBD2 (7 bases). The length of the CDR3 is 16 residues. Deletions cut 4 bases from V and 5 bases from J, with 17 bases between. Per the germline V gene, CDR1 is MGHRA and CDR2 is YSYEKL. CDR3 sequence: CASSREGGSSTGELFF. Written as DNA, the CDR3 is TGCGCCAGCAGCCGCGAGGGGGGGTCTTCTACCGGGGAGCTGTTTTTT.

This clonotype was seen only a few times. The V and J genes are TRBV10-3 and TRBJ2-7; D is perhaps TRBD2 (8 bases). With 11 bases removed from V and 6 bases from J, the gap between germline ends came to 44 bases. Germline CDR1 reads ENHRY; CDR2 reads SYGVKD. The CDR3 extends over 21 amino acids. In nucleotides, the CDR3 is TGTGCCGTCTTCCCGACGGGGACAGTTGCTAGCGGGCACCTCTTCTGGGGCGAGCAGTACTTC. It specifies CAVFPTGTVASGHLFWGEQYF.